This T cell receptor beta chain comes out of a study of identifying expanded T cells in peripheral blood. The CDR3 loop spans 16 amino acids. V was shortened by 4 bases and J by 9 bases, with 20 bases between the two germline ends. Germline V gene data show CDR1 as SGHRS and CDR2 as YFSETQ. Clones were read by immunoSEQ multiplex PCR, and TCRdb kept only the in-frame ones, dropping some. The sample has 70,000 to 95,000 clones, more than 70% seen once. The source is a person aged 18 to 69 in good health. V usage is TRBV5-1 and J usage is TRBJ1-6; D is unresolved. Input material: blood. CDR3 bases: TGCGCCAGCAGCGAGGACCGAATCTCGCGGGGTTCACCCCTCCACTTT. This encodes CASSEDRISRGSPLHF. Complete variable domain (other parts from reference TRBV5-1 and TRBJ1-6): KAGVTQTPRYLIKTRGQQVTLSCSPISGHRSVSWYQQTPGQGLQFLFEYFSETQRNKGNFPGRFSGRQFSNSRSEMNVSTLELGDSALYLCASSEDRISRGSPLHFGNGTRLTVT.